The 20 T cell receptor beta chains given below trace back to one sample, sequenced in a study of blood T cell repertoires in COVID-19. The repertoire was sequenced with immunoSEQ multiplex PCR; TCRdb's copy has only in-frame clones and lacks some. The table has fewer than 200,000 clones, 80% to 90% seen once. The sequenced sample was PBMCs or T cells enriched from blood (not recorded which). Every receptor here comes from a woman between 50 and 59 years old in a cohort exposed to, infected with or recovered from COVID-19 (not recorded which).

In this sample, this clone turned up a few times. The chain has TRBV20-1 and TRBJ1-5; possible D gene TRBD1, 5 bases. Germline V lookup: CDR1 DFQATT, CDR2 SNEGSKA (reference sequence). Trimming took off 3 bases at V and 3 bases at J, with 12 bases between the two ends. The CDR3 loop spans 14 amino acids. In DNA form, the CDR3 reads TGCAGTGCTAGTGGCAGGGATTTCAATCAGCCCCAGCATTTT. Protein: CSASGRDFNQPQHF.

The rearrangement uses TRBV5-4 and TRBJ2-5; tentative D call: TRBD1 (7 bases). The germline V and J ends were trimmed by 6 bases and 5 bases, with 11 bases remaining between them. The CDR3 is made up of 12 amino acids. CDR1 and CDR2 (germline): SGHNT, YYREEE (reference sequence). CDR3 coding DNA: TGTGCCAGCACCCCAGGGGGGGAGACCCAGTACTTC. Translated: CASTPGGETQYF.

The V gene is TRBV5-4, the J gene TRBJ1-2; TRBD1 aligns across 7 bases. CDR1 is SGHNT, CDR2 YYREEE, per germline (reference sequence). The CDR3 is 16 amino acids. Unmatched junction bases numbered 12, after V lost 4 bases and J lost 3 bases. The CDR3 loop reads CASSQELQGRDYGYTF. CDR3 in DNA: TGTGCCAGCAGCCAGGAATTACAGGGGCGAGACTATGGCTACACCTTC.

The chain carries TRBV3-1 (or the pseudogene TRBV3-2) and TRBJ2-5; 14 bases are shared with TRBD2. The CDR3 length is 16 residues. Looked up from germline, CDR1 is LGHDT and CDR2 is YNNKEL (reference sequence). Trimming at V came to 2 bases and at J to 4 bases, leaving 3 bases not matched to a gene. CDR3 sequence (DNA): TGTGCCAGCAGCCAACGGACTAGCGGGAGGCGAGAGACCCAGTACTTC. This encodes CASSQRTSGRRETQYF.

The CDR3 nucleotides are TGTGCCATCGGGGGGGGTAGCACAGATACGCAGTATTTT. Encoded protein: CAIGGGSTDTQYF. This chain connects TRBV10-3 to TRBJ2-3, with 7 positions matching TRBD2. The length of the CDR3 is 13 residues. Trimming cost V 8 bases and J 0 bases; bases outside gene matches: 2. CDR1 is ENHRY, CDR2 SYGVKD, per germline.

The count of this clone is one. The genes are TRBV19 and TRBJ2-2, with D unclear. The V and J ends lost 2 bases and 5 bases respectively, with 12 bases between them. There are 15 residues in the CDR3. The germline CDR1 and CDR2 sequences are LNHDA and SQIVND (reference sequence). For the CDR3, the DNA is TGTGCCAGTAGTATAATCGTTCGGTCGACCGGGGAGCTGTTTTTT. Protein sequence: CASSIIVRSTGELFF.

This clone has only a few counts. The chain carries TRBV7-9 and TRBJ1-3, with TRBD1 matching 8 bases. V shed 1 base and J 4 bases; nucleotides not matched to a gene: 3. There are 15 residues in the CDR3. CDR1 is SEHNR and CDR2 is FQNEAQ in the germline V gene (reference sequence). The CDR3 nucleotides are TGTGCCAGCAGCTTAGGCACAGGGGGAGGAAACACCATATATTTT. Its translation: CASSLGTGGGNTIYF.

This chain connects TRBV10-3 to TRBJ1-1; possible D gene TRBD1, 5 bases. Trimming stripped 11 bases from V and 4 bases from J, with 17 bases between. Germline CDR1 and CDR2: ENHRY and SYGVKD. The CDR3 contains 13 residues. The CDR3 is CAAGWGGGTEAFF. In nucleotides, the CDR3 is TGTGCCGCCGGATGGGGGGGTGGCACTGAAGCTTTCTTT.

This chain connects TRBV28 to TRBJ2-3; TRBD2 matches at 9 bases. J gave up 5 bases and V 2 bases, and 5 bases lay outside the gene matches. There are 15 residues in the CDR3. CDR1 and CDR2 from the germline V gene are MDHEN and SYDVKM. CDR3 region: CASSLAGGPGDTQYF. For the CDR3, the DNA is TGTGCCAGCAGTTTAGCGGGGGGGCCGGGAGATACGCAGTATTTT.

The chain has TRBV5-1 and TRBJ2-5, with D possibly being TRBD1 (6 bases). The germline CDR1 and CDR2 sequences are SGHRS and YFSETQ. Trimming cost V 0 bases and J 1 base, with 16 bases left between them. The CDR3 extends over 17 amino acids. The CDR3 DNA follows: TGCGCCAGCAGCTTGGGTGTTCGGACAGACCTCCAAGAGACCCAGTACTTC. It specifies CASSLGVRTDLQETQYF. Looking up the rest from reference TRBV5-1 and TRBJ2-5 gives the full variable domain: KAGVTQTPRYLIKTRGQQVTLSCSPISGHRSVSWYQQTPGQGLQFLFEYFSETQRNKGNFPGRFSGRQFSNSRSEMNVSTLELGDSALYLCASSLGVRTDLQETQYFGPGTRLLVL.

The V and J genes are TRBV13 and TRBJ1-6, with TRBD1 matching over 8 bases. In germline, CDR1 is PRHDT, CDR2 FYEKMQ (reference sequence). CDR3 length equals 23 residues. V dropped 5 bases and J dropped 0; count of bases not matched to a gene: 24. CDR3 in amino acids: CASSVGGQGARGQTSSYNSPLHF. Written as DNA, the CDR3 is TGTGCCAGCAGCGTCGGAGGACAGGGCGCTCGGGGTCAAACTAGCTCCTATAATTCACCCCTCCACTTT.

V gene TRBV6-2 or TRBV6-3 combines with J gene TRBJ2-1, with D tentatively TRBD2 (6 bases). V was cut by 6 bases and J by 8 bases, with 20 bases left in between. The V gene's germline CDR1 is MNHEY and CDR2 SVGEGT. This CDR3 has 15 amino acids. The CDR3 nucleotides are TGTGCCAGCAGCCTTACTAGCTCTAAACATTATGAGCAGTTCTTC. Its protein is CASSLTSSKHYEQFF.

The V call is TRBV28, the J call TRBJ2-2; 9 nucleotides align to TRBD1. From germline, CDR1 is MDHEN and CDR2 SYDVKM. Trimming took 7 bases from V and 3 from J; bases not matched to a gene: 3. This CDR3 is 14 amino acids long. The CDR3 here is CASMRTGDTGELFF. The CDR3 nucleotides read TGTGCCAGCATGCGGACAGGGGACACCGGGGAGCTGTTTTTT. Full variable domain (remainder filled in from reference TRBV28 and TRBJ2-2): DVKVTQSSRYLVKRTGEKVFLECVQDMDHENMFWYRQDPGLGLRLIYFSYDVKMKEKGDIPEGYSVSREKKERFSLILESASTNQTSMYLCASMRTGDTGELFFGEGSRLTVL.

The rearrangement joins TRBV9 to TRBJ2-2, with a weak D call TRBD2 (6 bases). This CDR3 comprises 14 residues. V was trimmed by 6 bases and J by 3 bases, leaving 12 bases between them. Germline V lookup: CDR1 SGDLS, CDR2 YYNGEE. The CDR3 spells CASTRRADTGELFF. CDR3 in DNA: TGTGCCAGCACCCGGAGGGCCGACACCGGGGAGCTGTTTTTT.

This chain uses TRBV6-7 with TRBJ2-2, with TRBD2 identical over 11 bases. TRBV6-7 is labeled an ORF, and its function is uncertain. The trim removed 2 bases at V and 3 bases at J, leaving 11 bases unmatched. CDR3 length: 19 residues. CDR3 amino acids: CASSYPRKGLAAYTGELFF. The CDR3 DNA is TGTGCCAGCAGTTACCCGAGAAAGGGACTAGCGGCGTACACCGGGGAGCTGTTTTTT.

The chain uses TRBV4-1 and TRBJ2-1; D remains ambiguous. Germline lookup yields CDR1 MGHRA and CDR2 YSYEKL. This CDR3 is built from 13 residues. Trimming cost V 0 bases and J 5 bases, with 5 bases left between them. CDR3: CASSQDSHNEQFF. CDR3 in DNA: TGCGCCAGCAGCCAAGATTCTCACAATGAGCAGTTCTTC.

The V gene is TRBV5-4, the J gene TRBJ2-5; D is uncertain. The germline V gene encodes CDR1 SGHNT and CDR2 YYREEE (reference sequence). This CDR3 contains 13 residues. V lost 2 bases and J 2 bases, leaving 7 bases between the germline ends. The CDR3 nucleotides are TGTGCCAGCAGCTTTTCTAAACAAGAGACCCAGTACTTC. This gives the protein CASSFSKQETQYF.

V and J are TRBV27 and TRBJ2-5; 10 bases are shared with TRBD2. With 2 bases clipped from V and 2 bases from J, the junction kept 8 bases outside the gene matches. Germline CDR1 reads MNHEY; CDR2 reads SMNVEV (reference sequence). This CDR3 is built from 17 residues. CDR3 in amino acids: CASSLRLAGEGQETQYF. CDR3 sequence (DNA): TGTGCCAGCAGTTTACGTCTAGCGGGAGAGGGTCAAGAGACCCAGTACTTC.

Here the CDR3 DNA reads TGTGCCTCGCGGGAGGCTGAGCAGTTCTTC. Amino acids: CASREAEQFF. The chain combines TRBV10-3 with TRBJ2-1, with 8 nucleotides matching TRBD2. Germline loops: CDR1 ENHRY, CDR2 SYGVKD. Unmatched junction bases numbered 3, after V lost 11 bases and J lost 9 bases. CDR3 length equals 10 residues.

V and J are TRBV7-2 and TRBJ2-1; D ambiguous. Germline CDR1 reads SGHTA; CDR2 reads FQGNSA. The CDR3 is 14 amino acids. Trimming left V 1 base short and J 9 bases short, with 13 bases between. The CDR3 region has the DNA TGTGCCAGCAGCTTAGTCCCGGCTAGATCTGAGCAGTTCTTC. Its translation is CASSLVPARSEQFF. The full variable domain, completed using reference TRBV7-2 and TRBJ2-1, is GAGVSQSPSNKVTEKGKDVELRCDPISGHTALYWYRQSLGQGLEFLIYFQGNSAPDKSGLPSDRFSAERTGGSVSTLTIQRTQQEDSAVYLCASSLVPARSEQFFGPGTRLTVL.